The clone carrying this TCR beta chain was seen repeatedly, ten times or more. V was trimmed by 4 bases and J by 2 bases, leaving 14 bases between them. The CDR3 runs to 15 residues. Looked up from germline, CDR1 is SGHRS and CDR2 is YFSETQ. The cDNA was produced through 5'RACE with 10-nucleotide random UMIs. Via MiXCR, TCRdb re-called the 5' RACE reads, giving one row per CDR3 protein. The sample lists 20,000 to 30,000 distinct CDR3 sequences, about an eighth occurring once. This sample was taken from a study of neurological immune-mediated disorders. The unsorted libraries had their origin in 2 million PBMCs stored at -80 C.

The V and J genes are TRBV5-1 and TRBJ2-3, with D maybe TRBD2 (6 bases). The receptor's source is a middle-aged woman with HTLV-1-associated myelopathy (HAM/TSP). The sample consisted of PBMCs. As DNA, the CDR3 is TGCGCCAGCAGCCCGGGGGACGGTCCCACAGATACGCAGTATTTT. The encoded protein is CASSPGDGPTDTQYF.